The 27 T cell receptor beta chains presented below share a single source sample, sequenced in a study of cytomegalovirus exposure and HLA in healthy donors. Amplification used 60 Vbeta primers and 13 Jbeta primers. The repertoire was sequenced with immunoSEQ multiplex PCR; TCRdb's copy has only in-frame clones and lacks some. Of some 130,000 clones detected, around three quarters appear once; the ten largest clones hold 2.5% to 3%. Specimen: PBMCs. All receptors derive from a man aged 30 to 45 in good health and CMV-seronegative.

V and J are TRBV28 and TRBJ2-3, with D possibly matching TRBD1 (6 bases). Germline CDR1 MDHEN, CDR2 SYDVKM. The CDR3 consists of 18 residues. V gave up 3 bases and J gave up 2 bases, with 21 bases separating them. The CDR3 sequence is CASSFPLRTEPPTDTQYF. The CDR3 DNA sequence: TGTGCCAGCAGTTTCCCCCTCCGGACAGAGCCCCCCACAGATACGCAGTATTTT. Full variable domain (missing parts from reference TRBV28 and TRBJ2-3): DVKVTQSSRYLVKRTGEKVFLECVQDMDHENMFWYRQDPGLGLRLIYFSYDVKMKEKGDIPEGYSVSREKKERFSLILESASTNQTSMYLCASSFPLRTEPPTDTQYFGPGTRLTVL.

The chain uses TRBV6-6 and TRBJ1-3, with TRBD1 matching 7 bases. V gave up 8 bases and J gave up 3 bases; unmatched junction bases: 1. The CDR3 spans 12 residues. CDR1 and CDR2 (germline): MNHNY, SVGAGI (reference sequence). The CDR3 here is CASGTVGNTIYF. CDR3 DNA: TGTGCCAGCGGGACAGTTGGAAACACCATATATTTT.

This clone was seen only a few times. The rearrangement uses TRBV11-3 and TRBJ2-7; 11 nucleotides agree with TRBD1. Losses at the gene ends were 7 bases for V and 5 bases for J; bases not matched to a gene: 10. CDR1 SGHNT and CDR2 YENEEA come from the germline V gene. CDR3 size: 15 residues. The CDR3 bases are TGTGCCAGCACCTTGGGGGGACAGGGGGTCCACGAGCAGTACTTC. Its translation is CASTLGGQGVHEQYF.

V usage is TRBV18 and J usage is TRBJ2-5, with a tentative D call TRBD2 (5 bases). There are 16 residues in the CDR3. Trimming cost V 3 bases and J 3 bases, with 17 bases left between them. Germline CDR1 and CDR2: KGHSH and LQKENI. CDR3 sequence (DNA): TGTGCCAGCTCACCCCTCGGACGACCCGGGGAAGAGACCCAGTACTTC. This gives the protein CASSPLGRPGEETQYF.

This chain uses TRBV28 with TRBJ1-3, with 7 bases aligning to TRBD1. Germline CDR1 reads MDHEN; CDR2 reads SYDVKM. The trim removed 4 bases at V and 1 base at J, leaving 13 bases unmatched. CDR3 size: 18 residues. The CDR3 bases are TGTGCCAGCAGTTCTATATCGGACAGGTGGCTTTCTGGAAACACCATATATTTT. It yields the protein CASSSISDRWLSGNTIYF.

This clone was observed a handful of times. V and J are TRBV2 and TRBJ1-3; 10 bases are shared with TRBD1. Germline CDR1 reads SNHLY; CDR2 reads FYNNEI. The CDR3 runs to 16 residues. Trimming at V came to 1 base and at J to 3 bases, leaving 3 bases not matched to a gene. The CDR3 DNA sequence: TGTGCCAGCAGTGAAGGGACAGGGGGTTATGGAAACACCATATATTTT. This translates into CASSEGTGGYGNTIYF. The whole variable domain, remainder taken from reference TRBV2 and TRBJ1-3, is EPEVTQTPSHQVTQMGQEVILRCVPISNHLYFYWYRQILGQKVEFLVSFYNNEISEKSEIFDDQFSVERPDGSNFTLKIRSTKLEDSAMYFCASSEGTGGYGNTIYFGEGSWLTVV.

This clone has a single count. The chain is built from TRBV11-2 and TRBJ2-1; D is perhaps TRBD2 (6 bases). CDR3 size: 17 residues. Trimming left V 3 bases short and J 1 base short, with 16 bases between. Looked up from germline, CDR1 is SGHAT and CDR2 is FQNNGV. The CDR3 DNA reads TGTGCCAGCAGCTTTGCGGGATCGGGGACGTCCTACAATGAGCAGTTCTTC. Amino acids: CASSFAGSGTSYNEQFF.

V gene TRBV29-1 combines with J gene TRBJ1-5; TRBD1 agrees at 8 bases. The CDR3 sequence is 13 residues long. Germline V lookup: CDR1 SQVTM, CDR2 ANQGSEA. With V trimmed by 4 bases and J by 7 bases, 6 bases remained unmatched. The CDR3 DNA follows: TGCAGCGTTGCGACAGGGGTGCGGCAGCCCCAGCATTTT. Its translation is CSVATGVRQPQHF.

This chain connects TRBV7-9 to TRBJ2-4; no reliable D call. Trimming removed 2 bases from V and 3 bases from J, with 11 bases in between. The CDR3 covers 15 residues. The germline CDR1 and CDR2 sequences are SEHNR and FQNEAQ (reference sequence). CDR3 nucleotides: TGTGCCAGCAGCTTACTACAGTCTGGCAAAAACATTCAGTACTTC. Its translation is CASSLLQSGKNIQYF.

This chain connects TRBV4-3 to TRBJ2-1; TRBD2 matches at 8 bases. The CDR3 runs to 19 residues. The junction had 21 bases not matched to a gene; V was cut back by 1 base and J by 10 bases. CDR1 is LGHNA and CDR2 is YSLEER in the germline V gene. As DNA, the CDR3 is TGCGCCAGCAGCCAAGGTATACGGTGGCGGGAGGAGGTCTCACGCGAGCAGTTCTTC. Translated, it gives CASSQGIRWREEVSREQFF.

The sample holds a few counts of this clone. The chain is built from TRBV19 and TRBJ2-7; 8 bases map to TRBD1. V lost 4 bases to trimming and J lost 5 bases; unmatched junction nucleotides: 7. This CDR3 is built from 14 residues. CDR1 is LNHDA and CDR2 is SQIVND in the germline V gene (reference sequence). The DNA of the CDR3 is TGTGCCAGTAGTAAAGGACAGGGAGTCCACGAGCAGTACTTC. This encodes CASSKGQGVHEQYF.

The V call is TRBV7-9, the J call TRBJ2-7; TRBD2 agrees at 8 bases. This CDR3 has 13 residues. Germline values: CDR1 SEHNR, CDR2 FQNEAQ (reference sequence). The V segment lost 5 bases and the J segment 3 bases; nucleotides outside the gene matches: 3. The CDR3 nucleotides are TGTGCCAGCAGCCCCACTAGCGGCTACGAGCAGTACTTC. Translated, it gives CASSPTSGYEQYF.

The chain uses TRBV7-8 and TRBJ2-1; 9 nucleotides match TRBD2. Germline V gene sequence: CDR1 SGHVS, CDR2 FQNEAQ. CDR3 size: 15 residues. V shed 0 bases, J shed 9 bases, and the junction held 6 bases outside the gene matches. CDR3 protein: CASSLAQVAGAEQFF. CDR3 bases: TGTGCCAGCAGCTTAGCGCAGGTAGCGGGAGCTGAGCAGTTCTTC.

The rearrangement links TRBV28 to TRBJ2-1, with TRBD1 as a possible D gene (6 bases). The germline gives CDR1 MDHEN, CDR2 SYDVKM. V shed 7 bases and J shed 1 base, with 11 bases lying between them. This CDR3 has 14 amino acids. CDR3 bases: TGTGCCAGCACAACGGGACATTCCTACAATGAGCAGTTCTTC. Translation: CASTTGHSYNEQFF.

V is TRBV5-8 and J is TRBJ1-2; no firm D call. Trimming removed 0 bases from V and 5 bases from J, with 5 bases in between. Germline CDR1 and CDR2: SGHTS and YDEGEE. The CDR3 runs 12 residues. CDR3 nucleotides: TGTGCCAGCAGCTTGGTCCAGTATGGCTACACCTTC. This codes for CASSLVQYGYTF.

The chain joins TRBV2 to TRBJ2-5; unclear D gene. The V and J ends lost 0 bases and 2 bases respectively, with 10 bases between them. Germline V gene lookup returns CDR1 SNHLY and CDR2 FYNNEI. The CDR3 sequence is 15 residues long. CDR3 bases: TGTGCCAGCAGTGAAGCGCGTCCAGCGCAAGAGACCCAGTACTTC. This codes for CASSEARPAQETQYF. The complete variable domain, with remaining parts taken from reference TRBV2 and TRBJ2-5, reads EPEVTQTPSHQVTQMGQEVILRCVPISNHLYFYWYRQILGQKVEFLVSFYNNEISEKSEIFDDQFSVERPDGSNFTLKIRSTKLEDSAMYFCASSEARPAQETQYFGPGTRLLVL.

DNA of the CDR3: TGTGCCAGCAGTCCGATCGCAGGGGGCTACGAGGCGCAGTACTTC. It is translated as CASSPIAGGYEAQYF. The chain employs TRBV27 and TRBJ2-7; 8 positions match TRBD1. J lost 9 bases, V lost 5 bases, and 15 bases had no gene match. The CDR3 consists of 15 residues. The germline CDR1 and CDR2 sequences are MNHEY and SMNVEV (reference sequence).

The V and J genes are TRBV29-1 and TRBJ2-1, with 13 bases identical to TRBD2. V was pared by 6 bases and J by 8 bases, with 7 bases of the junction left unmatched. Germline V gene data show CDR1 as SQVTM and CDR2 as ANQGSEA. CDR3 length equals 14 residues. The CDR3 DNA sequence: TGCAGCGTCCCCGGACTAGCGGGAGCCCATGAGCAGTTCTTC. The encoded protein is CSVPGLAGAHEQFF.

The chain has TRBV7-8 and TRBJ1-2; 8 nucleotides line up with TRBD1. Trimming cost V 5 bases and J 7 bases; bases outside gene matches: 3. Germline values: CDR1 SGHVS, CDR2 FQNEAQ. The CDR3 runs 12 residues. CDR3 nucleotides: TGTGCCAGCAGCGTAGACAGGGGTGGCTACACCTTC. Translated, it gives CASSVDRGGYTF.

The chain uses TRBV30 and TRBJ1-1; D might be TRBD1 (5 bases). CDR3 length: 13 amino acids. Germline-derived CDR1 and CDR2 are GTSNPN and SVGIG (reference sequence). Trimming took 3 bases from V and 0 from J, leaving 8 bases between them. The CDR3 region is CAWRVTVNTEAFF. The CDR3 coding sequence is TGTGCCTGGAGAGTGACAGTGAACACTGAAGCTTTCTTT.

This chain links TRBV9 with TRBJ2-7; possibly TRBD1 for D (5 bases). Trimming shortened V by 4 bases and J by 1 base, and 12 bases separated the two germline ends. The CDR3 totals 14 residues. Looked up from germline, CDR1 is SGDLS and CDR2 is YYNGEE. Here the CDR3 DNA reads TGTGCCAGCAGCCCTAGGCAGGGTTCCTACGAGCAGTACTTC. Amino acids: CASSPRQGSYEQYF.

This clone was counted once. The chain joins TRBV7-2 to TRBJ2-7, with D maybe TRBD2 (6 bases). Germline loops: CDR1 SGHTA, CDR2 FQGNSA. This CDR3 is built from 13 residues. The V end lost 1 base, the J end lost 9 bases, and 13 bases lay between the germline ends. CDR3 nucleotides: TGTGCCAGCAGCTTAGGGCCTGAGCGGGCGCAGTACTTC. Protein product: CASSLGPERAQYF. The variable domain in full, with the rest retrieved from reference TRBV7-2 and TRBJ2-7, is GAGVSQSPSNKVTEKGKDVELRCDPISGHTALYWYRQSLGQGLEFLIYFQGNSAPDKSGLPSDRFSAERTGGSVSTLTIQRTQQEDSAVYLCASSLGPERAQYFGPGTRLTVT.

The chain employs TRBV2 and TRBJ2-2; 8 bases fit TRBD1. This CDR3 contains 16 residues. With 7 bases clipped from V and 3 bases from J, the junction kept 10 bases outside the gene matches. CDR1 and CDR2 (germline): SNHLY, FYNNEI. CDR3 amino acids: CASTSSWTGYTGELFF. In DNA, the CDR3 is TGTGCCAGCACTTCCTCTTGGACAGGGTACACCGGGGAGCTGTTTTTT. Full variable domain (outside the CDR3, taken from reference TRBV2 and TRBJ2-2): EPEVTQTPSHQVTQMGQEVILRCVPISNHLYFYWYRQILGQKVEFLVSFYNNEISEKSEIFDDQFSVERPDGSNFTLKIRSTKLEDSAMYFCASTSSWTGYTGELFFGEGSRLTVL.

The chain combines TRBV6-1 with TRBJ1-2; TRBD1 agrees at 9 bases. Trimming removed 8 bases from V and 2 bases from J; junction bases left unmatched: 6. Germline V gene sequence: CDR1 MNHNS, CDR2 SASEGT. CDR3 length equals 14 residues. The CDR3 loop is CASALGTGNYGYTF. The CDR3 DNA is TGTGCCAGCGCCCTAGGGACAGGGAACTATGGCTACACCTTC.

In its sample, this clone was seen a few times. The CDR3, as DNA: TGCGCCAGCAGTGGCGGGAGCATGAACACCGGGGAGCTGTTTTTT. It codes for CASSGGSMNTGELFF. This sequence joins TRBV5-1 and TRBJ2-2; 7 nucleotides align to TRBD2. In germline, CDR1 is SGHRS, CDR2 YFSETQ. V was pared by 5 bases and J by 1 base, with 5 bases of the junction left unmatched. This CDR3 has 15 amino acids.

V is TRBV4-3 and J is TRBJ1-5; D not resolved. Trimming cost V 0 bases and J 2 bases, with 11 bases left between them. The V gene's germline CDR1 is LGHNA and CDR2 YSLEER. CDR3 length equals 16 residues. CDR3 bases: TGCGCCAGCAGCCAAGATCGGGTGTTGGGCAATCAGCCCCAGCATTTT. This encodes CASSQDRVLGNQPQHF.

This clone appeared a single time. CDR3 amino acids: CASSQRQREGTGELFF. Here the CDR3 DNA reads TGTGCCAGCAGCCAAAGGCAGCGGGAGGGCACCGGGGAGCTGTTTTTT. The chain combines TRBV4-2 with TRBJ2-2, with 10 bases that match TRBD2. Germline V gene data show CDR1 as LGHNA and CDR2 as YNFKEQ. The J segment lost 4 bases and the V segment lost 2 bases, leaving 4 bases of the junction unmatched. The CDR3 is 16 residues long.